This T cell receptor (beta chain) appears in the sequencing data of a study of OX40 agonist ivuxolimab in advanced cancers. In the study overall: Head and neck, renal cell, melanoma or hepatocellular carcinoma were the cancers that dose-escalation patients had. Past anti-PD-1, anti-PD-L1 or anti-CTLA-4 therapy was accepted, and approximately 37% had received some.

Germline trimming cut 4 bases from V and 5 bases from J; bases unmatched to any gene: 5. CDR3 size: 15 residues. Looked up from germline, CDR1 is ENHRY and CDR2 is SYGVKD. TCRdb's copy holds only in-frame clones and misses some; the assay was immunoSEQ multiplex PCR. The repertoire has some 58,000 clones, roughly nine tenths of them found once; the top ten carry around 1.8%. Systemic immunosuppression or a history of autoimmune disease excluded patients. The chain joins TRBV10-3 to TRBJ2-4; 10 bases agree with TRBD1. The sample in question was CD4+ or CD8+ T cells sorted from blood, obtained in a trial of the OX40 agonist ivuxolimab. The sequence derives from an adult with an advanced solid tumor such as melanoma, head and neck, liver or kidney cancer. As DNA, the CDR3 is TGTGCCATCAGTGTTACCGGGACAGGGGAAAACATTCAGTACTTC. Residues: CAISVTGTGENIQYF.